This section outlines one T cell receptor beta chain sequence together with its context. Antigen specificity is unknown. This specimen belongs to a study of T cell repertoires in cytomegalovirus infection. Study as a whole: Well-studied HLA-B-restricted CMV epitopes were used in the study alongside recently identified HLA-C-restricted ones. Signatures in public TCR beta sequences pointed to both CMV infection and matching HLA type.

TCRdb used MiXCR to reprocess the reads, holding one entry per CDR3 protein. The data hold approximately 910,000 distinct CDR3 sequences, with around a third observed a single time. The V gene's germline CDR1 is SGHDT and CDR2 YYEEEE. V shed 9 bases, J shed 1 base, and the junction held 10 bases outside the gene matches. This CDR3 comprises 14 residues. Findings and limits, study-wide: HLA-C-restricted CMV-specific TCR beta clonotypes prevailed in the ex vivo response.

V usage is TRBV5-6 and J usage is TRBJ2-7, with 7 nucleotides matching TRBD1. The TCR originated in a human donor in good health (CMV status not recorded). Some clones in this sample may be carry-over from other donors' samples. Specimen: cultured CD8+ T cells from PBMCs, collected from culture after CMV antigen stimulation. The CDR3 loop reads CATIKTGTSYEQYF. CDR3 sequence (DNA): TGTGCCACCATAAAGACAGGGACGTCCTACGAGCAGTACTTC. The full variable domain, rest sourced from reference TRBV5-6 and TRBJ2-7, is DAGVTQSPTHLIKTRGQQVTLRCSPKSGHDTVSWYQQALGQGPQFIFQYYEEEERQRGNFPDRFSGHQFPNYSSELNVNALLLGDSALYLCATIKTGTSYEQYFGPGTRLTVT.